This T cell receptor beta chain was identified during a study of OX40 agonist ivuxolimab in advanced cancers. Study-level background: Every 2 weeks, patients received ivuxolimab intravenously, dosed at 0.01 to 10 mg/kg. A history of anti-PD-1, anti-PD-L1 or anti-CTLA-4 therapy was acceptable, and about 40% had some. The study's findings and limits: Researchers did not establish what antigens the expanded peripheral T cells target.

Generated by immunoSEQ multiplex PCR, the TCRdb table keeps only in-frame clones and is missing some. The sample has roughly 67,000 clones, approximately 90% seen once. Concerning this clone itself: Its cognate antigen is unknown.

Anyone with autoimmune disease history or systemic immunosuppression was excluded. The sequence was obtained from an adult with an advanced solid tumor such as melanoma, head and neck, liver or kidney cancer. The sequenced sample was CD4+ or CD8+ T cells sorted from blood, obtained in a trial of the OX40 agonist ivuxolimab.

The CDR3, as DNA: TGTGCCAGCAGCTCGAAAGGGACTAGCGGGAGGCATTCAACCGGGGAGCTGTTTTTT. Protein: CASSSKGTSGRHSTGELFF. The chain links TRBV13 to TRBJ2-2, with 15 bases that match TRBD2. V was pared by 4 bases and J by 5 bases, with 11 bases of the junction left unmatched. The CDR3 totals 19 residues. Germline V gene data show CDR1 as PRHDT and CDR2 as FYEKMQ (reference sequence).